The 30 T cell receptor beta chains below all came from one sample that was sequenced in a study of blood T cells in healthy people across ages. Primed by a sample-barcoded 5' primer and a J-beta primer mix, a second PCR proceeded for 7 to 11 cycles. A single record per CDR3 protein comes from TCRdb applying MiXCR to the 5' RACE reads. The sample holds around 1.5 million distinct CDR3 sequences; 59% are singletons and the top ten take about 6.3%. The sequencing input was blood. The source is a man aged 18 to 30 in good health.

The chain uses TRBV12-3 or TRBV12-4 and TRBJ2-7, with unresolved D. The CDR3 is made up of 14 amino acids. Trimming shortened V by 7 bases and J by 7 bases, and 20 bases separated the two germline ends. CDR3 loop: CASTADLSYNEQYF. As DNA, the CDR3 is TGTGCCAGCACTGCGGATCTCTCCTACAATGAGCAGTACTTC.

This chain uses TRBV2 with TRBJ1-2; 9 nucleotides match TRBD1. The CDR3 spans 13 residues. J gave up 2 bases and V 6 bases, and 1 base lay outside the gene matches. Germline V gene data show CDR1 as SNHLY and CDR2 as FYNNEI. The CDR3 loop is CASRGTGNYGYTF. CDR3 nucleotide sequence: TGTGCCAGCAGGGGGACAGGGAACTATGGCTACACCTTC.

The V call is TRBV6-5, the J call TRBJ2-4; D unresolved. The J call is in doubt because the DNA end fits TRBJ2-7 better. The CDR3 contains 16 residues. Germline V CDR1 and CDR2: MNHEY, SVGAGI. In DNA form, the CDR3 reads TGTGCCAGCAGCCTACTGAGGCCACCGAGCTCCTACGAGCAGTACTTC. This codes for CASSLLRPPSSYEQYF.

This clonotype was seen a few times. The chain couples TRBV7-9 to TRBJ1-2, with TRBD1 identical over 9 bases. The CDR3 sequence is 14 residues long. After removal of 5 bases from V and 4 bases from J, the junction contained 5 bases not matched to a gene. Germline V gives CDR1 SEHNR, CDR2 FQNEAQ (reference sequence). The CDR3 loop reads CASSPGTGTYGYTF. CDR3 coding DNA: TGTGCCAGCAGCCCCGGGACAGGGACCTATGGCTACACCTTC.

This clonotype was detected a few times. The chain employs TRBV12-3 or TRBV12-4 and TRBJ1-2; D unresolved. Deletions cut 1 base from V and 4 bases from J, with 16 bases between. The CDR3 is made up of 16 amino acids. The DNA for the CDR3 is TGTGCCAGCAGTTTAGGTCCGGCAGGAGTACCCTATGGCTACACCTTC. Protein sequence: CASSLGPAGVPYGYTF.

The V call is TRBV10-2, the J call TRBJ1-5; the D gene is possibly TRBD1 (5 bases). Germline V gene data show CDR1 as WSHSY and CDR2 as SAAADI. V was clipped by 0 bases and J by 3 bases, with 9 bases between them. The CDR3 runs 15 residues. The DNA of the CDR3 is TGCGCCAGCAGTGAGTCGGGGGAACCCAATCAGCCCCAGCATTTT. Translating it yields CASSESGEPNQPQHF.

DNA of the CDR3: TGTGCCAGCAGTGGGAATGAGGGAAGCACAGATACGCAGTATTTT. Protein sequence: CASSGNEGSTDTQYF. The chain recombines TRBV12-3 or TRBV12-4 with TRBJ2-3; a possible D gene is TRBD2 (5 bases). The V gene lost 5 bases and the J gene lost 0 bases, with 12 bases spanning the gap. The CDR3 length is 15 residues.

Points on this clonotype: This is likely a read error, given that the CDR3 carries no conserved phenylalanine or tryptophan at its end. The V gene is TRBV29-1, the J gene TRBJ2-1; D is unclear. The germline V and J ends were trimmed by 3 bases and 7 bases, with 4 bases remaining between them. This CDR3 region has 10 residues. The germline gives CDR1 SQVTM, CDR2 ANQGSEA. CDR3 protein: CSVDLNEQFV. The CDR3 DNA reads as TGCAGCGTTGATTTGAATGAGCAGTTCGTC.

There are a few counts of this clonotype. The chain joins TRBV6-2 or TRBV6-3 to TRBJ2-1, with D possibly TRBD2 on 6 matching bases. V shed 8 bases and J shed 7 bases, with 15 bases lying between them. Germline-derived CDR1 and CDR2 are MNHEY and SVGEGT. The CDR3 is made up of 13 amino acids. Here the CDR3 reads CASSGDLGNEQFF. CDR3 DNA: TGTGCCAGCTCGGGGGACCTTGGGAATGAGCAGTTCTTC.

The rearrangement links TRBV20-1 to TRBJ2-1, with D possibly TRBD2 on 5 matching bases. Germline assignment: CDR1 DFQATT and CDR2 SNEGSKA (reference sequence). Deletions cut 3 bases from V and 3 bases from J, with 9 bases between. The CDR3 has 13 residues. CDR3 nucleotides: TGCAGTGCTAGGGACTTAGACTACAATGAGCAGTTCTTC. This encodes CSARDLDYNEQFF.

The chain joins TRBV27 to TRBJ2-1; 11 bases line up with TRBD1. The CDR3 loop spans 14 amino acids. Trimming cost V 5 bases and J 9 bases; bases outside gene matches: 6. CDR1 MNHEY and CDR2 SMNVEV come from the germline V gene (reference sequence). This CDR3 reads CASSIRGQGGEQFF. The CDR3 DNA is TGTGCCAGCAGTATCCGGGGACAGGGGGGTGAGCAGTTCTTC.

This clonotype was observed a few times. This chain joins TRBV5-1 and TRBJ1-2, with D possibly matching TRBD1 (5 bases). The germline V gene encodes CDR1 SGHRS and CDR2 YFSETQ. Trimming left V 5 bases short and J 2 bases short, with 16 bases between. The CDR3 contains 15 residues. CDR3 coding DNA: TGCGCCAGCAGAATCACACAGGCCTCCAACTATGGCTACACCTTC. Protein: CASRITQASNYGYTF.

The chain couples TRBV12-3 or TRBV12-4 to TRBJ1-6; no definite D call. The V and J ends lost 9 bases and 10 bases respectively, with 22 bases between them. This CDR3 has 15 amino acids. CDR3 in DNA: TGTGCCAGTTGTTGCCCGGAGGCCGGGCACTCACCCCTCCACTTT. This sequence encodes CASCCPEAGHSPLHF.

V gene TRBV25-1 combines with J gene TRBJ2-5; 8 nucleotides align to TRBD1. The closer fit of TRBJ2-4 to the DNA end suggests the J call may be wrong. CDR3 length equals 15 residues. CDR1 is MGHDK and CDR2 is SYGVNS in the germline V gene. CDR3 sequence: CASSEPTGGLNIQYF. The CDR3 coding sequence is TGTGCCAGCAGTGAACCAACAGGGGGTCTGAACATTCAGTACTTC.

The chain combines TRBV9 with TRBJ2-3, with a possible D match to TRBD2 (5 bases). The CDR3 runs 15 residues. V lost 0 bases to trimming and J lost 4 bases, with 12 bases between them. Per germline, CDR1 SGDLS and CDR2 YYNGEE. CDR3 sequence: CASSVDEGSADTQYF. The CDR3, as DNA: TGTGCCAGCAGCGTAGACGAGGGATCCGCAGATACGCAGTATTTT. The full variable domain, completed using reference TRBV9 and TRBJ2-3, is DSGVTQTPKHLITATGQRVTLRCSPRSGDLSVYWYQQSLDQGLQFLIQYYNGEERAKGNILERFSAQQFPDLHSELNLSSLELGDSALYFCASSVDEGSADTQYFGPGTRLTVL.

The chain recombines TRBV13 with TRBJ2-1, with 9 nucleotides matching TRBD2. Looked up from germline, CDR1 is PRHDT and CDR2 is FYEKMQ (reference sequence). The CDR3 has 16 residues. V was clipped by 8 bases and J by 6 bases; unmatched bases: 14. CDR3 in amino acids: CASQNSKAGGPNEQFF. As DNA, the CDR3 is TGTGCCAGCCAAAACTCAAAGGCGGGGGGGCCCAATGAGCAGTTCTTC.

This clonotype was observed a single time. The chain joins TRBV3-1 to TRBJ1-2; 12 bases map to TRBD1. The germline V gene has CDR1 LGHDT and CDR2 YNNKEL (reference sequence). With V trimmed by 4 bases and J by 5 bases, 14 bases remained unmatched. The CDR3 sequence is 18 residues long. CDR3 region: CASSPPPGQGAPYYGYTF. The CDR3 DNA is TGTGCCAGCAGCCCCCCCCCGGGACAGGGGGCGCCGTATTATGGCTACACCTTC.

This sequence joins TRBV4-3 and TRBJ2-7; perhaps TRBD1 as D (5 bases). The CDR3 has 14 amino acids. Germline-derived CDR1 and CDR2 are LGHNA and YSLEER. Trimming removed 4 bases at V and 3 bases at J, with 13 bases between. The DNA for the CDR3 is TGCGCCAGCAGCCCCCAAGTAGGGGACTACGAGCAGTACTTC. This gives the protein CASSPQVGDYEQYF.

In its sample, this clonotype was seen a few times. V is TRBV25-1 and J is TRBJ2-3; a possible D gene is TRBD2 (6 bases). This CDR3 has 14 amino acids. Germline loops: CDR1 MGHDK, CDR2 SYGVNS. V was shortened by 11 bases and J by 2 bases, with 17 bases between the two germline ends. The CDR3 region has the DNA TGTGCCCGAATGGGCGGGGCCAACACAGATACGCAGTATTTT. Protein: CARMGGANTDTQYF.

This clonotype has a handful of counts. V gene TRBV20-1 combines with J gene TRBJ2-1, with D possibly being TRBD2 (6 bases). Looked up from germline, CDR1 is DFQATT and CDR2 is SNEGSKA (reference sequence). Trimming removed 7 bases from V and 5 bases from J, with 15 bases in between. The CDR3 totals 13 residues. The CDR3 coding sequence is TGCAGTGGGGGGAGGTCTGCCAACAATGAGCAGTTCTTC. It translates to CSGGRSANNEQFF.

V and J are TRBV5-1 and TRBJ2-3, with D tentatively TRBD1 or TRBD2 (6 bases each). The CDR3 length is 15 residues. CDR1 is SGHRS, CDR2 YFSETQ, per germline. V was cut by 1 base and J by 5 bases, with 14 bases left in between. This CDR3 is CASSLLPGAGDTQYF. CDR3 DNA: TGCGCCAGCAGCTTGCTTCCGGGGGCAGGAGATACGCAGTATTTT.

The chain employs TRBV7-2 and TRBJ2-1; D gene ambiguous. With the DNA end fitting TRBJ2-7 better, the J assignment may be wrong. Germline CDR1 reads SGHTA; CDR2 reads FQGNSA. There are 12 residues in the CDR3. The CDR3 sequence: CASRSPEWEQYF. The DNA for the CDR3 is TGTGCCAGCAGGTCTCCCGAGTGGGAGCAGTACTTC.

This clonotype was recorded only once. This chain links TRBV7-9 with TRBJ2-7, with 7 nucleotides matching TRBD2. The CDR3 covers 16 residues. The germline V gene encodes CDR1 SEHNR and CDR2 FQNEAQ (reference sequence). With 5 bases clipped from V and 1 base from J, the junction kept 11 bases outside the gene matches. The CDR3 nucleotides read TGTGCCAGCAGCCCTGCCGGGGGAGCGGGGTCCTACGAGCAGTACTTC. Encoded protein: CASSPAGGAGSYEQYF.

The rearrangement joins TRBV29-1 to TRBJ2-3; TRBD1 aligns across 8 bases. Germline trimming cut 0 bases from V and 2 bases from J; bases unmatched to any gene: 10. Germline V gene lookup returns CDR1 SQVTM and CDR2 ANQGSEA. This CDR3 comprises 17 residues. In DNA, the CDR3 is TGCAGCGTTGAAGATCTCGGGACAGGAGCCTTCACAGATACGCAGTATTTT. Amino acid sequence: CSVEDLGTGAFTDTQYF.

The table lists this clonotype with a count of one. CDR3 loop: CSARLLGDTEAFF. CDR3 in DNA: TGCAGTGCTAGGCTCCTGGGGGACACTGAAGCTTTCTTT. The chain employs TRBV20-1 and TRBJ1-1; possible D gene TRBD1, 5 bases. Trimming removed 3 bases at V and 3 bases at J, with 11 bases between. Germline CDR1 and CDR2: DFQATT and SNEGSKA (reference sequence). This CDR3 spans 13 amino acids.

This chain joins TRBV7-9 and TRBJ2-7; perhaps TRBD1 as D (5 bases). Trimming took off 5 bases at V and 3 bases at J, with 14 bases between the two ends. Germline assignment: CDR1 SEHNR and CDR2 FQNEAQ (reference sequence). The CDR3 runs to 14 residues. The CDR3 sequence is CASSPETARYEQYF. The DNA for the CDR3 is TGTGCCAGCAGCCCCGAGACAGCCCGCTACGAGCAGTACTTC.

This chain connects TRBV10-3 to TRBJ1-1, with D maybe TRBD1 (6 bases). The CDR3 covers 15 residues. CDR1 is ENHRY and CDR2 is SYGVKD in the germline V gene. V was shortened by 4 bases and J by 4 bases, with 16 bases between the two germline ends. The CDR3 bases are TGTGCCATCAGTGGAGGGCCGGGGGCGGGCACTGAAGCTTTCTTT. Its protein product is CAISGGPGAGTEAFF.

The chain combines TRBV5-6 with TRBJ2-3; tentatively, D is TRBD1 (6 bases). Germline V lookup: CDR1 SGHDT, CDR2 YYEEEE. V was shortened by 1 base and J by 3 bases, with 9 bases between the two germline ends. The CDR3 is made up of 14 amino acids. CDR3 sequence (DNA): TGTGCCAGCAGCTTGATGGGGGCAACAGATACGCAGTATTTT. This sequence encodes CASSLMGATDTQYF.

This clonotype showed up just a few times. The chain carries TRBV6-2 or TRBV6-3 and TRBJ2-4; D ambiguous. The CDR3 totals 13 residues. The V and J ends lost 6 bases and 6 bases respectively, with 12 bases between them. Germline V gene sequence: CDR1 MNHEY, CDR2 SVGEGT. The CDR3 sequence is CASSRTDLNIQYF. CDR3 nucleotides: TGTGCCAGCAGCCGTACGGACCTAAACATTCAGTACTTC.

CDR3 protein: CSFPAGLGETQYF. CDR3 coding DNA: TGCAGCTTCCCCGCGGGGCTCGGAGAGACCCAGTACTTC. The chain is built from TRBV29-1 and TRBJ2-5; TRBD2 is a possible D gene (6 bases). The CDR3 runs to 13 residues. Trimming left V 8 bases short and J 4 bases short, with 17 bases between. Germline V lookup: CDR1 SQVTM, CDR2 ANQGSEA.